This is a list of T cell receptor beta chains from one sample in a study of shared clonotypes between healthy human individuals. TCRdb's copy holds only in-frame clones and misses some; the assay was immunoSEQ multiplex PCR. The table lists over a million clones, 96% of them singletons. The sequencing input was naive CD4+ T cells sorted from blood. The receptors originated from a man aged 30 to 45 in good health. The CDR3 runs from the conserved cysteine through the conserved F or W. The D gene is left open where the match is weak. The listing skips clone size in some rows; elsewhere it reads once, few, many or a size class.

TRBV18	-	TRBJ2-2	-	TGTGCCAGCTCACCCCAAAATTCCGGCGGAGCGAACACCGGGGAGCTGTTTTTT	CASSPQNSGGANTGELFF
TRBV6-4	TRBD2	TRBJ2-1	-	TGTGCCAGCAGTGTCTTGGCGGGGGGAGGGACCAATGAGCAGTTCTTC	CASSVLAGGGTNEQFF
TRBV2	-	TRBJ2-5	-	TGTGCCAGCAGTTGGGGTAGCGGATTTGAGACCCAGTACTTC	CASSWGSGFETQYF
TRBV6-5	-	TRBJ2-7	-	TGTGCCAGCAGTGCTGACAGCGATCTCTACGAGCAGTACTTC	CASSADSDLYEQYF
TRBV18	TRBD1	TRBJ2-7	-	TGTGCCAGCTCGCTCTCCGGGACAGGGAAGGAGCAGTACTTC	CASSLSGTGKEQYF
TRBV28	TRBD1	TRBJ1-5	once	TGTGCCAGCAGTTTAATTAGACAGGGAGCTACCCGCAATCAGCCCCAGCATTTT	CASSLIRQGATRNQPQHF
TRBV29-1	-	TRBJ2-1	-	TGCAGCGTTGGTTTGCTAGCGAAGAACAATGAGCAGTTCTTC	CSVGLLAKNNEQFF
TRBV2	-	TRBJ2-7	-	TGTGCCAGCAGGACAAGCTACGAGCAGTACTTC	CASRTSYEQYF
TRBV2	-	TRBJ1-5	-	TGTGCCAGCAGTGAGCAGGACCCCGTTAATAGCAATCAGCCCCAGCATTTT	CASSEQDPVNSNQPQHF
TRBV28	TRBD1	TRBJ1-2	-	TGTGCCAGCAGACCCGCTGACAGGGACAACTATGGCTACACCTTC	CASRPADRDNYGYTF
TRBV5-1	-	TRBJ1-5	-	TGCGCCAGCAGCTTGGAGGCAGAAAAATGGGGCAATCAGCCCCAGCATTTT	CASSLEAEKWGNQPQHF
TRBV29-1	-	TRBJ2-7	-	TGCAGCGTTGAAGAGACAGGCGCGGGCGAGCAGTACTTC	CSVEETGAGEQYF